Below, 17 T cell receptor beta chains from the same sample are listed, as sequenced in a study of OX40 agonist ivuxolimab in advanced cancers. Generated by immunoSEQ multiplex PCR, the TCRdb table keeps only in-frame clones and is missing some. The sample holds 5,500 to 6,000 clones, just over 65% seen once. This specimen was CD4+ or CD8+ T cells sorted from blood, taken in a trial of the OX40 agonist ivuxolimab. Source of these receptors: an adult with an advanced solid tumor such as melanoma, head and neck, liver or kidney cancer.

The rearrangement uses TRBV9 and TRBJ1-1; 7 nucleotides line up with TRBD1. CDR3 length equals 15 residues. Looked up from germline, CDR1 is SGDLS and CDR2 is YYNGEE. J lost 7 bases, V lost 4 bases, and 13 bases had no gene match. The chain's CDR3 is CASSLYRGGEIEAFF. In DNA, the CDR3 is TGTGCCAGCAGCCTTTACAGGGGAGGTGAGATTGAAGCTTTCTTT.

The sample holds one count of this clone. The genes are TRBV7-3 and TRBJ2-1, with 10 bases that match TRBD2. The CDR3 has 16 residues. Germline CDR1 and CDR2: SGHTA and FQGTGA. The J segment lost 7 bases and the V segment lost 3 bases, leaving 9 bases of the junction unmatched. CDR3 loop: CASSFLAGASGNEQFF. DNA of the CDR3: TGTGCCAGCAGCTTCCTAGCGGGAGCCTCCGGAAATGAGCAGTTCTTC.

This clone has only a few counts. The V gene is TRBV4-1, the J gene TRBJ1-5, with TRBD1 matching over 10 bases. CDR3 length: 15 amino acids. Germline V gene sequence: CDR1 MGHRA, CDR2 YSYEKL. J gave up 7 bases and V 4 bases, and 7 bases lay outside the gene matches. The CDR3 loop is CASSPGQGVVQPQHF. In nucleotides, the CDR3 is TGCGCCAGCAGCCCCGGACAGGGGGTGGTCCAGCCCCAGCATTTT.

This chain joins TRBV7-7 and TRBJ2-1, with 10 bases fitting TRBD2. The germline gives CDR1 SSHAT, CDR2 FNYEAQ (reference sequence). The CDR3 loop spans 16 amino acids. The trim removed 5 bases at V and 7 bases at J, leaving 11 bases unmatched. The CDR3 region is CASSAVLAGADNEQFF. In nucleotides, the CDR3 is TGTGCCAGCAGCGCGGTCCTAGCGGGAGCTGATAATGAGCAGTTCTTC.

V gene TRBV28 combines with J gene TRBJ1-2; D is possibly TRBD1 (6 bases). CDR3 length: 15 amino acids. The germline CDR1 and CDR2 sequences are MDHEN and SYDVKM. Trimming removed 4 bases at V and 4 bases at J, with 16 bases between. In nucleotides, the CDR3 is TGTGCCAGCAGTTCCCTCGACAGGCACGGCTATGGCTACACCTTC. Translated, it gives CASSSLDRHGYGYTF.

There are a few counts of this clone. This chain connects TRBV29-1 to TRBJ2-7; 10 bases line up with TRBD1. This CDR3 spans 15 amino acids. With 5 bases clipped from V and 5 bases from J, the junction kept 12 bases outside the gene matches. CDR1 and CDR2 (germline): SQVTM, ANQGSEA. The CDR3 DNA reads TGCAGCGTTTGGCCGGGACAGGGGACTTTGGACGAGCAGTACTTC. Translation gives CSVWPGQGTLDEQYF.

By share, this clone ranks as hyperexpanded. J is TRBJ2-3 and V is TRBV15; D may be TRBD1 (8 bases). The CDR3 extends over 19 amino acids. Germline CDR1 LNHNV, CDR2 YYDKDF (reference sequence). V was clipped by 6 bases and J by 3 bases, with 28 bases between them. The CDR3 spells CATRQTHGEDREGTDTQYF. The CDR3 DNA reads TGTGCCACCAGGCAAACCCACGGGGAGGACAGGGAGGGAACAGATACGCAGTATTTT. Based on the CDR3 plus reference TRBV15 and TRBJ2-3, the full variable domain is DAMVIQNPRYQVTQFGKPVTLSCSQTLNHNVMYWYQQKSSQAPKLLFHYYDKDFNNEADTPDNFQSRRPNTSFCFLDIRSPGLGDTAMYLCATRQTHGEDREGTDTQYFGPGTRLTVL.

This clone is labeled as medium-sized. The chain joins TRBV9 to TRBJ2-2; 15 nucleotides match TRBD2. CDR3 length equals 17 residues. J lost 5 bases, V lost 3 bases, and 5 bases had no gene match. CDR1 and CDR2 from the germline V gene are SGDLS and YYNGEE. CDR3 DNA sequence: TGTGCCAGCAGCGGGACTAGCGGGAGGGCTTGGACCGGGGAGCTGTTTTTT. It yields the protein CASSGTSGRAWTGELFF.

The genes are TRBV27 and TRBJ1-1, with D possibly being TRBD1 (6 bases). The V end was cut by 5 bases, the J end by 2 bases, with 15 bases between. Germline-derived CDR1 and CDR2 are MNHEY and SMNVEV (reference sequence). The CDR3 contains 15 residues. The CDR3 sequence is CASSPIQGGNTEAFF. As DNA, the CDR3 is TGTGCCAGCAGTCCTATACAGGGTGGTAACACTGAAGCTTTCTTT.

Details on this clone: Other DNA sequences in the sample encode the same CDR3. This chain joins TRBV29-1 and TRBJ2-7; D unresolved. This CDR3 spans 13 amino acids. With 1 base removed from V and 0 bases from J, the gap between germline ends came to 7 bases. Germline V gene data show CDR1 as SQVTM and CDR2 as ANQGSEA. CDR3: CSVEGGHSYEQYF. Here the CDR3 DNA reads TGCAGCGTTGAAGGTGGCCACTCCTACGAGCAGTACTTC.

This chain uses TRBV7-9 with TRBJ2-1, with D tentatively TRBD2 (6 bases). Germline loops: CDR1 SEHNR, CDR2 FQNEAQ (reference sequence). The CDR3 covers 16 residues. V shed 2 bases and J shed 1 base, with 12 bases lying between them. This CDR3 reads CASSLTGRESYNEQFF. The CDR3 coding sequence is TGTGCCAGCAGCTTAACCGGGCGGGAATCCTACAATGAGCAGTTCTTC.

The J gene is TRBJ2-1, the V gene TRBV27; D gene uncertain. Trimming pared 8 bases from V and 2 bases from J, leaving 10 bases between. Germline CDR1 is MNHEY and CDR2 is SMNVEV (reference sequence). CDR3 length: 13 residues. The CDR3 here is CASSGLTYNEQFF. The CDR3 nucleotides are TGTGCCAGCTCCGGTCTTACCTACAATGAGCAGTTCTTC.

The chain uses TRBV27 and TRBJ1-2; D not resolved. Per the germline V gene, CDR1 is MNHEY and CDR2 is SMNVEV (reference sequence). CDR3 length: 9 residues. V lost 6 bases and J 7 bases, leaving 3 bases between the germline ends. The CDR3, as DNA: TGTGCCAGCAGCGCTGGCTACACCTTC. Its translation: CASSAGYTF.

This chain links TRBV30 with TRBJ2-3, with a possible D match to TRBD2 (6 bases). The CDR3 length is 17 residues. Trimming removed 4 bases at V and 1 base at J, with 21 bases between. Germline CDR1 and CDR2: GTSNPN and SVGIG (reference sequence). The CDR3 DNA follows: TGTGCCTGGACCATGTACCCCCCGGGAGATGGCACAGATACGCAGTATTTT. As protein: CAWTMYPPGDGTDTQYF.

CDR3 coding DNA: TGCGCCAGCAGTGAGAGGGCTAGCGGGAGCAATGAGCAGTTCTTC. Protein: CASSERASGSNEQFF. V is TRBV10-1 and J is TRBJ2-1, with 10 bases matching TRBD2. The ends lost 2 bases at V and 6 bases at J; junction bases unmatched: 4. This CDR3 comprises 15 residues. CDR1 is WNHNN and CDR2 is SYGVQD in the germline V gene (reference sequence).

CDR3 sequence (DNA): TGCGCCAGCAGCCAAGAGGCTAGCGGGATCTACGAGCAGTACTTC. Its translation is CASSQEASGIYEQYF. The chain links TRBV4-3 to TRBJ2-7, with TRBD2 identical over 9 bases. The CDR3 loop spans 15 amino acids. The junction had 3 bases not matched to a gene; V was cut back by 0 bases and J by 3 bases. Germline V gene data show CDR1 as LGHNA and CDR2 as YSLEER.

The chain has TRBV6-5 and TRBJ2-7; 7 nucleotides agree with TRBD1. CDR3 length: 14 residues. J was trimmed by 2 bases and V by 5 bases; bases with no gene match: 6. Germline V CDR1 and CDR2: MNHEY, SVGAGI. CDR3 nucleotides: TGTGCCAGCAGTAAAAAGGGACAGACCTACGAGCAGTACTTC. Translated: CASSKKGQTYEQYF.